Below are 32 T cell receptor beta chains sequenced from a single sample in a study of T cells in Graves' hyperthyroidism and ophthalmopathy. Regions amplified from RNA transcripts were the TCR beta CDR3 regions. The primer set for the first-round RT-PCR of the TCR CDR3 was HTBI. From the multiplex PCR reads, TCRdb called clonotypes with MiXCR, one entry per CDR3 protein. The sample has 300,000 to 450,000 distinct CDR3 sequences, approximately 25% seen once. Sequencing was carried out using blood. These receptor sequences come from a man over 45 with Graves' hyperthyroidism.

The CDR3 loop is CASSLGRRGPSGANVLTF. The CDR3 DNA sequence: TGTGCCAGCAGCTTAGGGCGTAGAGGTCCCTCTGGGGCCAACGTCCTGACTTTC. V usage is TRBV7-8 and J usage is TRBJ2-6; D not certain. This CDR3 has 18 amino acids. Germline V CDR1 and CDR2: SGHVS, FQNEAQ. V was clipped by 1 base and J by 0 bases, with 13 bases between them. Looking up the rest from reference TRBV7-8 and TRBJ2-6 gives the full variable domain: GAGVSQSPRYKVAKRGQDVALRCDPISGHVSLFWYQQALGQGPEFLTYFQNEAQLDKSGLPSDRFFAERPEGSVSTLKIQRTQQEDSAVYLCASSLGRRGPSGANVLTFGAGSRLTVL.

This chain links TRBV6-5 with TRBJ1-5; 7 nucleotides agree with TRBD1. Germline V gene lookup returns CDR1 MNHEY and CDR2 SVGAGI. This CDR3 comprises 14 residues. Trimming cost V 1 base and J 9 bases; bases outside gene matches: 6. DNA of the CDR3: TGTGCCAGCAGTTACTTGGCAGGGGGGCTGCCCCAGCATTTT. Translated, it gives CASSYLAGGLPQHF.

CDR3 nucleotide sequence: TGCGCCAGCAGCTTGGCTGACAGGCCCTCCTACGAGCAGTACTTC. Its translation is CASSLADRPSYEQYF. V usage is TRBV5-1 and J usage is TRBJ2-7; D is perhaps TRBD1 (6 bases). Between the trimmed V and J ends, which lost 0 bases and 0 bases, there was a span of 10 bases. This CDR3 region has 15 residues. Germline V gene lookup returns CDR1 SGHRS and CDR2 YFSETQ.

This clonotype has a handful of counts. The chain has TRBV11-2 and TRBJ1-4; 7 bases match TRBD1. The CDR3 runs to 16 residues. Trimming cost V 3 bases and J 6 bases; bases outside gene matches: 10. The germline CDR1 and CDR2 sequences are SGHAT and FQNNGV. The CDR3 DNA reads TGTGCCAGCAGCTTTTACCTCGACAGGGATCATGAAAAACTGTTTTTT. This encodes CASSFYLDRDHEKLFF.

Points on this clonotype: A read error may be the cause here, since a much bigger clone is one base away. This chain connects TRBV7-2 to TRBJ2-5, with TRBD2 identical over 7 bases. This CDR3 spans 15 amino acids. Per the germline V gene, CDR1 is SGHTA and CDR2 is FQGNSA. V trimming: 8 bases; J trimming: 9 bases; junction bases outside the gene matches: 18. CDR3 sequence (DNA): TGTGCCAGCGGCGCGGAAGGCGGGAGTTGGAAGGCCCAGTACTTC. It is translated as CASGAEGGSWKAQYF.

This chain links TRBV7-2 with TRBJ2-3; TRBD2 aligns across 8 bases. V trimming: 6 bases; J trimming: 1 base; junction bases outside the gene matches: 15. Germline V gene sequence: CDR1 SGHTA, CDR2 FQGNSA. The CDR3 has 18 residues. The CDR3 DNA is TGTGCCAGCAGTGGCCGGGGGTGGGGAGCGGGAGGCACAGATACGCAGTATTTT. Its protein product is CASSGRGWGAGGTDTQYF.

V is TRBV24-1 and J is TRBJ2-1, with D perhaps assigned TRBD1 or TRBD2 (6 bases each). Germline V lookup: CDR1 KGHDR, CDR2 SFDVKD. Trimming took off 9 bases at V and 13 bases at J, with 18 bases between the two ends. This CDR3 is 12 amino acids long. CDR3 nucleotide sequence: TGTGCCACCTCATCGCGGGACAAAGGACAGTTCTTC. Its translation: CATSSRDKGQFF.

This clonotype was detected only a few times. The V gene is TRBV24-1, the J gene TRBJ1-5; perhaps TRBD1 as D (5 bases). Germline values: CDR1 KGHDR, CDR2 SFDVKD. This CDR3 is 16 amino acids long. V lost 6 bases and J 1 base, leaving 15 bases between the germline ends. The CDR3 sequence is CATSSSGRGSNQPQHF. CDR3 nucleotides: TGTGCCACCAGTTCATCAGGGCGGGGGAGCAATCAGCCCCAGCATTTT.

V gene TRBV27 combines with J gene TRBJ2-7; 15 nucleotides agree with TRBD2. J was trimmed by 5 bases and V by 5 bases; bases with no gene match: 10. Germline V gives CDR1 MNHEY, CDR2 SMNVEV (reference sequence). The CDR3 length is 17 residues. The CDR3 DNA reads TGTGCCAGCAGTCCTCGGACTAGCGGGAGGGCCGGGAACGAGCAGTACTTC. It encodes CASSPRTSGRAGNEQYF.

The gene calls are TRBV19 and TRBJ1-2; D unclear. This CDR3 region has 13 residues. V shed 9 bases and J shed 8 bases, with 19 bases lying between them. Germline V gene data show CDR1 as LNHDA and CDR2 as SQIVND (reference sequence). CDR3 DNA: TGTGCCAGCCAGAGGGATGAAATGGAGGGCTACACCTTC. Translation gives CASQRDEMEGYTF.

This clonotype was detected ten times or more. This rearrangement joins TRBV12-3 or TRBV12-4 to TRBJ1-2; 7 nucleotides agree with TRBD1. The CDR3 totals 14 residues. The trim removed 5 bases at V and 5 bases at J, leaving 8 bases unmatched. The CDR3 sequence: CASSLTTGQYGYTF. Here the CDR3 DNA reads TGTGCCAGCAGTCTGACGACAGGGCAGTATGGCTACACCTTC.

This clonotype was observed many times. The gene calls are TRBV18 and TRBJ2-1; no reliable D call. Deletions cut 6 bases from V and 4 bases from J, with 13 bases between. Germline V gene data show CDR1 as KGHSH and CDR2 as LQKENI. The length of the CDR3 is 14 residues. For the CDR3, the DNA is TGTGCCAGCTCCCTCGCCGAGTCGTACAATGAGCAGTTCTTC. It codes for CASSLAESYNEQFF.

Ten or more counts support this clonotype. The genes are TRBV20-1 and TRBJ2-5; 9 positions agree with TRBD2. V was clipped by 3 bases and J by 5 bases; unmatched bases: 13. CDR1 is DFQATT and CDR2 is SNEGSKA in the germline V gene (reference sequence). The CDR3 length is 16 residues. The DNA of the CDR3 is TGCAGTGCTAGTGGCCTGACTAGCGGAGCCAGGGAGACCCAGTACTTC. It specifies CSASGLTSGARETQYF.

This clonotype was counted between two and nine times. The chain employs TRBV12-3 or TRBV12-4 and TRBJ2-1; D is ambiguous. V lost 4 bases and J 10 bases, leaving 8 bases between the germline ends. The CDR3 extends over 11 amino acids. The CDR3, as DNA: TGTGCCAGCAGTTCCCCAGTGGAGCAGTTCTTC. It encodes CASSSPVEQFF.

This clonotype was recorded at least ten times. This chain joins TRBV28 and TRBJ1-1; weak D call: TRBD1 (5 bases). The germline V and J ends were trimmed by 5 bases and 0 bases, with 16 bases remaining between them. The germline V gene has CDR1 MDHEN and CDR2 SYDVKM. This CDR3 comprises 16 residues. CDR3 nucleotides: TGTGCCAGCAGTCCTGACAGCCTCGGGGTGAACACTGAAGCTTTCTTT. Translating gives CASSPDSLGVNTEAFF.

The chain uses TRBV19 and TRBJ1-1; a possible D gene is TRBD1 (5 bases). Germline assignment: CDR1 LNHDA and CDR2 SQIVND (reference sequence). The CDR3 extends over 14 amino acids. The V and J ends lost 2 bases and 3 bases respectively, with 10 bases between them. CDR3 amino acids: CASSISGGDTEAFF. The CDR3 coding sequence is TGTGCCAGTAGTATAAGTGGGGGGGACACTGAAGCTTTCTTT.

This clonotype was seen a handful of times. V gene TRBV20-1 combines with J gene TRBJ2-1; 7 bases are shared with TRBD2. Trimming removed 0 bases from V and 11 bases from J; junction bases left unmatched: 4. Germline V lookup: CDR1 DFQATT, CDR2 SNEGSKA (reference sequence). The CDR3 totals 12 residues. The CDR3 loop is CSARDVGGKQFF. The CDR3 coding sequence is TGCAGTGCTAGAGATGTGGGAGGGAAGCAGTTCTTC.

V usage is TRBV11-1 and J usage is TRBJ2-3, with D tentatively TRBD2 (7 bases). V lost 5 bases to trimming and J lost 3 bases, with 21 bases between them. This CDR3 has 17 residues. Germline CDR1 reads SGHAT; CDR2 reads FQDESV (reference sequence). This CDR3 reads CASSGNAQGGWTDTQYF. The CDR3, as DNA: TGTGCCAGCAGCGGAAACGCACAGGGAGGGTGGACAGATACGCAGTATTTT.

This clonotype was picked up a small number of times. The CDR3 sequence is CASSFQLAAPSYEQYF. For the CDR3, the DNA is TGTGCCAGCAGCTTCCAACTAGCGGCCCCATCCTACGAGCAGTACTTC. V and J are TRBV7-2 and TRBJ2-7; 8 bases are shared with TRBD2. The V gene's germline CDR1 is SGHTA and CDR2 FQGNSA. The V and J ends lost 3 bases and 1 base, in that order; junction bases with no gene match: 8. The CDR3 extends over 16 amino acids.

This clonotype was recorded a few times. The chain combines TRBV2 with TRBJ2-7; TRBD1 matches 7 bases. This CDR3 has 13 residues. V was pared by 8 bases and J by 5 bases, with 9 bases of the junction left unmatched. Germline loops: CDR1 SNHLY, CDR2 FYNNEI. The CDR3 DNA follows: TGTGCCAGCCAAAAGGACAGGCGAGACGAGCAGTACTTC. This encodes CASQKDRRDEQYF.

This clonotype appeared a few times. The chain uses TRBV5-1 and TRBJ2-1; TRBD1 agrees at 7 bases. Germline assignment: CDR1 SGHRS and CDR2 YFSETQ. Trimming took 6 bases from V and 6 from J; bases not matched to a gene: 6. CDR3 length: 13 amino acids. The CDR3 protein is CASTPSGGNEQFF. CDR3 nucleotides: TGCGCCAGCACGCCCTCAGGGGGCAATGAGCAGTTCTTC.

The genes are TRBV29-1 and TRBJ1-1; D unclear. CDR3 length: 14 residues. Trimming pared 7 bases from V and 4 bases from J, leaving 19 bases between. Germline CDR1 is SQVTM and CDR2 is ANQGSEA. CDR3 DNA sequence: TGCAGCGCCCGGTCAGCGGGTTCCGGCACTGAAGCTTTCTTT. It translates to CSARSAGSGTEAFF.

This chain joins TRBV7-6 and TRBJ2-2; D is unresolved. The CDR3 consists of 15 residues. V was pared by 1 base and J by 6 bases, with 12 bases between. Germline V gene lookup returns CDR1 SGHVS and CDR2 FNYEAQ. The CDR3 region is CASSLVGGAAGELFF. In DNA, the CDR3 is TGTGCCAGCAGCTTAGTCGGTGGTGCAGCCGGGGAGCTGTTTTTT.

This clonotype has more than one count but fewer than ten. This chain connects TRBV11-3 to TRBJ2-2; D unresolved. Germline assignment: CDR1 SGHNT and CDR2 YENEEA. The CDR3 extends over 14 amino acids. V was shortened by 2 bases and J by 6 bases, with 10 bases between the two germline ends. The CDR3 reads CASSLSWVSGELFF. The CDR3 DNA follows: TGTGCCAGCAGCTTATCTTGGGTATCCGGGGAGCTGTTTTTT.

The chain uses TRBV7-3 and TRBJ2-2, with 7 bases lining up with TRBD2. With V trimmed by 4 bases and J by 1 base, 6 bases remained unmatched. Germline CDR1 and CDR2: SGHTA and FQGTGA. This CDR3 has 16 residues. For the CDR3, the DNA is TGTGCCAGCAGCTCGGGACTAACCTTGAACACCGGGGAGCTGTTTTTT. Its protein is CASSSGLTLNTGELFF.

This clonotype was seen at least ten times. The chain couples TRBV28 to TRBJ2-5, with 7 bases aligning to TRBD2. The germline gives CDR1 MDHEN, CDR2 SYDVKM. J lost 1 base, V lost 7 bases, and 6 bases had no gene match. This CDR3 spans 14 amino acids. The DNA of the CDR3 is TGTGCCAGCACCACGGGGGGTCTCCAAGAGACCCAGTACTTC. Translating it yields CASTTGGLQETQYF. Using reference TRBV28 and TRBJ2-5 for the parts outside the CDR3, the full variable domain is DVKVTQSSRYLVKRTGEKVFLECVQDMDHENMFWYRQDPGLGLRLIYFSYDVKMKEKGDIPEGYSVSREKKERFSLILESASTNQTSMYLCASTTGGLQETQYFGPGTRLLVL.

This clonotype was recorded many times. V is TRBV7-2 and J is TRBJ2-7, with 10 bases matching TRBD2. The CDR3 length is 15 residues. Germline-derived CDR1 and CDR2 are SGHTA and FQGNSA. J gave up 2 bases and V 3 bases, and 4 bases lay outside the gene matches. The CDR3 coding sequence is TGTGCCAGCAGCTTTAGCGGGAGGAGTCCCTACGAGCAGTACTTC. This sequence encodes CASSFSGRSPYEQYF. The full variable domain, completed using reference TRBV7-2 and TRBJ2-7, is GAGVSQSPSNKVTEKGKDVELRCDPISGHTALYWYRQSLGQGLEFLIYFQGNSAPDKSGLPSDRFSAERTGGSVSTLTIQRTQQEDSAVYLCASSFSGRSPYEQYFGPGTRLTVT.

The chain recombines TRBV20-1 with TRBJ2-7; no definite D call. The germline V gene has CDR1 DFQATT and CDR2 SNEGSKA (reference sequence). The CDR3 extends over 14 amino acids. The ends were cut back, 3 bases at V and 2 bases at J, with 14 bases in the middle. The CDR3 DNA is TGCAGTGCTAGCCCACCTTGGTTCCCCTACGAGCAGTACTTC. This encodes CSASPPWFPYEQYF.

V is TRBV28 and J is TRBJ2-7; 7 nucleotides match TRBD2. The CDR3 contains 17 residues. V lost 2 bases, J lost 2 bases, and 12 bases stayed unmatched. Germline-derived CDR1 and CDR2 are MDHEN and SYDVKM. CDR3 protein: CASSLLPSGRIPYEQYF. The DNA of the CDR3 is TGTGCCAGCAGTTTACTGCCTAGCGGCAGGATCCCCTACGAGCAGTACTTC.

This clonotype has only a few counts. The chain links TRBV20-1 to TRBJ2-3; perhaps D is TRBD1 or TRBD2 (5 bases each). Germline V lookup: CDR1 DFQATT, CDR2 SNEGSKA (reference sequence). CDR3 length equals 15 residues. The V end was cut by 5 bases, the J end by 2 bases, with 17 bases between. This CDR3 reads CSAPPRDQYTDTQYF. In nucleotides, the CDR3 is TGCAGTGCTCCCCCCCGGGACCAGTACACAGATACGCAGTATTTT.

CDR3 amino acids: CASSSATNEQYF. The CDR3 DNA is TGTGCCAGCAGCTCCGCTACAAACGAGCAGTACTTC. The V and J genes are TRBV11-2 and TRBJ2-7; D gene ambiguous. The CDR3 is made up of 12 amino acids. Germline loops: CDR1 SGHAT, CDR2 FQNNGV. The V end was cut by 4 bases, the J end by 5 bases, with 9 bases between.

This chain connects TRBV5-1 to TRBJ2-1, with 10 nucleotides matching TRBD2. V shed 0 bases, J shed 8 bases, and the junction held 5 bases outside the gene matches. Germline V gives CDR1 SGHRS, CDR2 YFSETQ. The CDR3 has 15 amino acids. In DNA, the CDR3 is TGCGCCAGCAGCTTGGAAGCGGGAGGGCCTTATGAGCAGTTCTTC. Translation gives CASSLEAGGPYEQFF.